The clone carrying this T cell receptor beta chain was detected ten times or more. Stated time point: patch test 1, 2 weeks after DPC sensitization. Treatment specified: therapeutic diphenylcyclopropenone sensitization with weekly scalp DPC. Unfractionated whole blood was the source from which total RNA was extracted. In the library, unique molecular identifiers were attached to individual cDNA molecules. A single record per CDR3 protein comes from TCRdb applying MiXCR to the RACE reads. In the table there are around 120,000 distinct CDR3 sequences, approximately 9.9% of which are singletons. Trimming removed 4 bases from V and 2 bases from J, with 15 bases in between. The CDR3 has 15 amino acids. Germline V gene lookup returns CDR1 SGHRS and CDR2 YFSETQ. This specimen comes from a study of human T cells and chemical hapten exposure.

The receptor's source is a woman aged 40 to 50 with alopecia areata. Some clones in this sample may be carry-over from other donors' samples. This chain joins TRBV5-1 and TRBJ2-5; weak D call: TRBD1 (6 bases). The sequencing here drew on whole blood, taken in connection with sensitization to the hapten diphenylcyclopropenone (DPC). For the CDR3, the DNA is TGCGCCAGCAGCCCGGATCAGGGGTTTCAAGAGACCCAGTACTTC. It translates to CASSPDQGFQETQYF.